This T cell receptor beta chain was identified in a study of technical replicates of blood from several donors. The protocol was immunoSEQ multiplex PCR, while the TCRdb copy is restricted to in-frame clones and leaves out a portion. The table includes tens of thousands of clones, nearly 95% detected once. The CDR3 spans 13 residues. J was trimmed by 0 bases and V by 10 bases; bases with no gene match: 4. Germline CDR1 reads MDHEN; CDR2 reads SYDVKM. Sequences were obtained from T cells isolated from PBMCs. The clonotype originates from a human donor in good health. The V gene is TRBV28, the J gene TRBJ2-7, with TRBD1 matching over 9 bases. The CDR3 DNA reads as TGTGCCATCGGGACAGGGAACTCCTACGAGCAGTACTTC. Protein product: CAIGTGNSYEQYF.